One and the same sample provided the 24 T cell receptor beta chains below, sequenced in a study of regulatory T cells in long-lasting Graves disease. Time point of the sample: newly diagnosed GD, antithyroid drugs for less than 3 months. Extracted PBMC RNA gave rise to the TCR library. Both iRepertoire HTBI primers and Arm-PCR of CDR3 regions were used to build the TCR beta libraries. TCRdb used MiXCR to reprocess the multiplex PCR reads, holding one entry per CDR3 protein. The repertoire holds about 430,000 distinct CDR3 sequences, 15% seen once, with about 8.2% in the top ten. The same data also contributed to another study, on T cells in Graves' hyperthyroidism and ophthalmopathy.

Source: peripheral blood mononuclear cells (PBMCs), taken at new diagnosis, from a patient treated with antithyroid drugs. The receptors stem from a woman in her thirties or forties with Graves disease.

The sample holds many counts of this clonotype. V and J are TRBV11-2 and TRBJ2-5, with 7 positions matching TRBD1. Trimming removed 2 bases from V and 1 base from J; junction bases left unmatched: 16. Germline CDR1 SGHAT, CDR2 FQNNGV. The CDR3 loop spans 19 amino acids. CDR3 region: CASSLSQGTAATRQETQYF. CDR3 DNA sequence: TGTGCCAGCAGCTTAAGTCAGGGGACAGCCGCTACCCGCCAAGAGACCCAGTACTTC. The full variable domain, completed using reference TRBV11-2 and TRBJ2-5, is EAGVAQSPRYKIIEKRQSVAFWCNPISGHATLYWYQQILGQGPKLLIQFQNNGVVDDSQLPKDRFSAERLKGVDSTLKIQPAKLEDSAVYLCASSLSQGTAATRQETQYFGPGTRLLVL.

There are many counts of this clonotype. This sequence joins TRBV20-1 and TRBJ2-1; TRBD2 might be the D (6 bases). Per germline, CDR1 DFQATT and CDR2 SNEGSKA (reference sequence). Trimming stripped 3 bases from V and 4 bases from J, with 19 bases between. The CDR3 consists of 16 residues. The CDR3 region is CSARDPGLRFYNEQFF. In DNA, the CDR3 is TGCAGTGCTAGGGACCCGGGACTTCGATTTTACAATGAGCAGTTCTTC.

This clonotype was counted at least ten times. V is TRBV5-1 and J is TRBJ1-1, with a weak D call TRBD1 (6 bases). Trimming left V 3 bases short and J 1 base short, with 7 bases between. Germline CDR1 SGHRS, CDR2 YFSETQ. This CDR3 has 13 amino acids. The CDR3 region is CASSWDTNTEAFF. The CDR3 DNA reads TGCGCCAGCAGCTGGGACACGAACACTGAAGCTTTCTTT.

To note about this clonotype: Only one base separates this from a far larger clonotype, so it likely reflects a read error. The chain has TRBV11-1 and TRBJ2-4; no clear D. The J call may be mistaken, given a closer DNA end match to TRBJ2-1. Germline V gene data show CDR1 as SGHAT and CDR2 as FQDESV (reference sequence). This CDR3 has 15 amino acids. The CDR3 reads CASSLAGNSYNKQFF. Here the CDR3 DNA reads TGTGCCAGCAGCTTAGCGGGAAACTCCTACAATAAGCAGTTCTTC.

This clonotype showed up many times. The chain links TRBV2 to TRBJ2-3; D is perhaps TRBD2 (6 bases). The V end lost 1 base, the J end lost 5 bases, and 13 bases lay between the germline ends. Germline V gene sequence: CDR1 SNHLY, CDR2 FYNNEI. This CDR3 region has 15 residues. The CDR3 loop reads CASSEDGRSRDTQYF. The CDR3 DNA sequence: TGTGCCAGCAGTGAAGACGGGAGAAGTCGAGATACGCAGTATTTT.

The chain carries TRBV6-2 or TRBV6-3 and TRBJ2-1; tentative D call: TRBD1 (5 bases). V shed 0 bases and J shed 2 bases, with 11 bases lying between them. Germline V gene data show CDR1 as MNHEY and CDR2 as SVGEGT. This CDR3 contains 16 residues. The CDR3 spells CASSYSGATTYNEQFF. In DNA, the CDR3 is TGTGCCAGCAGTTACTCTGGGGCGACAACCTACAATGAGCAGTTCTTC.

This clonotype was recorded at least ten times. The rearrangement uses TRBV9 and TRBJ2-1; TRBD2 matches at 9 bases. Trimming at V came to 0 bases and at J to 4 bases, leaving 5 bases not matched to a gene. Germline loops: CDR1 SGDLS, CDR2 YYNGEE. The length of the CDR3 is 16 residues. The chain's CDR3 is CASSVGAGGNYNEQFF. The CDR3 DNA sequence: TGTGCCAGCAGCGTAGGGGCGGGAGGGAATTACAATGAGCAGTTCTTC.

This clonotype was seen many times. The genes are TRBV28 and TRBJ2-4; 9 bases fit TRBD2. Germline loops: CDR1 MDHEN, CDR2 SYDVKM. The CDR3 has 16 residues. The V and J ends lost 5 bases and 7 bases, in that order; junction bases with no gene match: 12. As DNA, the CDR3 is TGTGCCAGCAGTCAAAATACAGGGCGGGGGGGGAACATTCAGTACTTC. It encodes CASSQNTGRGGNIQYF. Using reference TRBV28 and TRBJ2-4 for the parts outside the CDR3, the full variable domain is DVKVTQSSRYLVKRTGEKVFLECVQDMDHENMFWYRQDPGLGLRLIYFSYDVKMKEKGDIPEGYSVSREKKERFSLILESASTNQTSMYLCASSQNTGRGGNIQYFGAGTRLSVL.

In its sample, this clonotype was seen many times. The rearrangement links TRBV6-2 or TRBV6-3 to TRBJ2-1; 7 bases agree with TRBD2. V trimming: 2 bases; J trimming: 6 bases; junction bases outside the gene matches: 7. Germline CDR1 reads MNHEY; CDR2 reads SVGEGT. The CDR3 totals 15 residues. CDR3 bases: TGTGCCAGCAGTTACCTGACTAGCAGTCTCAATGAGCAGTTCTTC. This sequence encodes CASSYLTSSLNEQFF.

This clonotype was seen a few times. One end of the junction does not line up with germline, which may come from a read error. The V gene is TRBV24-1, the J gene TRBJ2-1, with D possibly matching TRBD2 (5 bases). The CDR3 runs to 16 residues. CDR1 KGHDR and CDR2 SFDVKD come from the germline V gene. CDR3 loop: CATSGLRVGNGDEQFF. The DNA of the CDR3 is TGTGCCACCAGTGGTTTGAGGGTCGGCAACGGGGATGAGCAGTTCTTC.

This clonotype was recorded at least ten times. J is TRBJ2-1 and V is TRBV2; the D is unclear. This CDR3 contains 15 residues. The V end lost 3 bases, the J end lost 7 bases, and 16 bases lay between the germline ends. Looked up from germline, CDR1 is SNHLY and CDR2 is FYNNEI. CDR3 DNA: TGTGCCAGCAGTGAGCAGGCTCTAATCGTGAATGAGCAGTTCTTC. This sequence encodes CASSEQALIVNEQFF.

In this sample, this clonotype turned up many times. The V call is TRBV14, the J call TRBJ2-7, with TRBD1 as a possible D gene (6 bases). CDR3 length: 15 residues. Trimming pared 0 bases from V and 2 bases from J, leaving 11 bases between. Germline-derived CDR1 and CDR2 are SGHDN and FVKESK. CDR3 nucleotide sequence: TGTGCCAGCAGCCAAGATCCGGGACACGCCTACGAGCAGTACTTC. Encoded protein: CASSQDPGHAYEQYF.

This clonotype was counted ten times or more. The genes are TRBV7-2 and TRBJ2-3, with D tentatively TRBD2 (6 bases). With 5 bases removed from V and 15 bases from J, the gap between germline ends came to 18 bases. This CDR3 is built from 12 residues. CDR1 and CDR2 from the germline V gene are SGHTA and FQGNSA. The chain's CDR3 is CASSQDGGRSYF. The DNA for the CDR3 is TGTGCCAGCAGCCAAGACGGGGGTAGGAGCTATTTT.

This clonotype was picked up many times. The chain links TRBV5-1 to TRBJ2-3; 7 nucleotides line up with TRBD1. This CDR3 has 22 residues. V was pared by 4 bases and J by 0 bases, with 26 bases of the junction left unmatched. CDR1 SGHRS and CDR2 YFSETQ come from the germline V gene. The CDR3 DNA reads as TGCGCCAGCAGCCTTCCCCCCGACAGGGTCCTCCCTCGAGACTCTAGCACAGATACGCAGTATTTT. This translates into CASSLPPDRVLPRDSSTDTQYF.

This chain links TRBV7-2 with TRBJ2-3; 11 bases match TRBD2. Looked up from germline, CDR1 is SGHTA and CDR2 is FQGNSA. This CDR3 comprises 20 residues. Germline trimming cut 2 bases from V and 2 bases from J; bases unmatched to any gene: 15. Here the CDR3 reads CASSLQRPFSGRAYTDTQYF. CDR3 coding DNA: TGTGCCAGCAGCTTACAACGACCTTTTAGCGGGAGGGCTTACACAGATACGCAGTATTTT.

Ten or more counts support this clonotype. The chain recombines TRBV15 with TRBJ2-7; D is uncertain. The germline CDR1 and CDR2 sequences are LNHNV and YYDKDF (reference sequence). CDR3 length: 14 residues. Trimming left V 4 bases short and J 5 bases short, with 15 bases between. CDR3 DNA sequence: TGTGCCACCAGCAAAGGCGGAACCACCCACGAGCAGTACTTC. As protein: CATSKGGTTHEQYF.

This clonotype was detected many times. V is TRBV7-2 and J is TRBJ1-6; D may be TRBD1 (5 bases). Germline assignment: CDR1 SGHTA and CDR2 FQGNSA. The CDR3 is 15 residues long. The V gene lost 7 bases and the J gene lost 7 bases, with 17 bases spanning the gap. In DNA form, the CDR3 reads TGTGCCAGCACCCCACAGGTGGGAAAGAATTCACCCCTCCACTTT. This translates into CASTPQVGKNSPLHF.

This clonotype was observed at least ten times. The chain joins TRBV27 to TRBJ2-2, with a weak D call TRBD2 (7 bases). Trimming pared 7 bases from V and 2 bases from J, leaving 17 bases between. In germline, CDR1 is MNHEY, CDR2 SMNVEV (reference sequence). The CDR3 length is 16 residues. The CDR3 bases are TGTGCCAGCACCTTCATTGGGGGGGCTAACACCGGGGAGCTGTTTTTT. Translation gives CASTFIGGANTGELFF.

This clonotype was seen ten or more times. This chain uses TRBV5-1 with TRBJ1-1, with D tentatively TRBD1 (6 bases). V was shortened by 4 bases and J by 5 bases, with 18 bases between the two germline ends. The CDR3 is 15 residues long. The germline CDR1 and CDR2 sequences are SGHRS and YFSETQ. The CDR3 is CASSLRKGGATEAFF. CDR3 coding DNA: TGCGCCAGCAGCCTAAGGAAGGGGGGGGCAACTGAAGCTTTCTTT. The full variable domain, in which reference TRBV5-1 and TRBJ1-1 provide the parts outside the CDR3, is KAGVTQTPRYLIKTRGQQVTLSCSPISGHRSVSWYQQTPGQGLQFLFEYFSETQRNKGNFPGRFSGRQFSNSRSEMNVSTLELGDSALYLCASSLRKGGATEAFFGQGTRLTVV.

The J gene is TRBJ2-2, the V gene TRBV20-1; D uncertain. Germline V gene sequence: CDR1 DFQATT, CDR2 SNEGSKA (reference sequence). Trimming stripped 0 bases from V and 5 bases from J, with 4 bases between. This CDR3 comprises 12 residues. CDR3 nucleotides: TGCAGTGCTAGAGAAGGGACCGGGGAGCTGTTTTTT. Translating it yields CSAREGTGELFF.

At least ten counts were recorded for this clonotype. V usage is TRBV29-1 and J usage is TRBJ2-3, with D possibly matching TRBD2 (6 bases). CDR1 and CDR2 (germline): SQVTM, ANQGSEA. Trimming took off 8 bases at V and 7 bases at J, with 22 bases between the two ends. The CDR3 spans 14 residues. CDR3 DNA sequence: TGCAGCATCCAGACTGGGACCAGCGGGTATACGCAGTATTTT. Translation: CSIQTGTSGYTQYF.

This clonotype was picked up many times. The rearrangement joins TRBV7-6 to TRBJ2-3, with 12 bases that match TRBD2. CDR1 and CDR2 (germline): SGHVS, FNYEAQ. The CDR3 is made up of 16 amino acids. The ends lost 4 bases at V and 1 base at J; junction bases unmatched: 3. The CDR3 bases are TGTGCCAGCAGCTACGGACTAGCGGGGCGCACAGATACGCAGTATTTT. Protein: CASSYGLAGRTDTQYF.

In this sample, this clonotype turned up once. A much larger clone lies a single base off, so this may be a read error. This rearrangement joins TRBV5-1 to TRBJ2-7; weak D call: TRBD2 (7 bases). In germline, CDR1 is SGHRS, CDR2 YFSETQ. Between the trimmed V and J ends, which lost 5 bases and 7 bases, there was a span of 19 bases. The CDR3 loop spans 14 amino acids. The CDR3: CASSMGGGQDEQYF. In DNA, the CDR3 is TGCGCCAGCAGTATGGGGGGGGGGCAAGATGAGCAGTACTTC.

This clonotype has at least ten counts. The chain is built from TRBV11-2 and TRBJ1-4; no firm D call. This CDR3 has 14 residues. CDR1 SGHAT and CDR2 FQNNGV come from the germline V gene. V was trimmed by 1 base and J by 2 bases, leaving 5 bases between them. The CDR3 DNA sequence: TGTGCCAGCAGCTTAGGTGGGACTAATGAAAAACTGTTTTTT. This gives the protein CASSLGGTNEKLFF.